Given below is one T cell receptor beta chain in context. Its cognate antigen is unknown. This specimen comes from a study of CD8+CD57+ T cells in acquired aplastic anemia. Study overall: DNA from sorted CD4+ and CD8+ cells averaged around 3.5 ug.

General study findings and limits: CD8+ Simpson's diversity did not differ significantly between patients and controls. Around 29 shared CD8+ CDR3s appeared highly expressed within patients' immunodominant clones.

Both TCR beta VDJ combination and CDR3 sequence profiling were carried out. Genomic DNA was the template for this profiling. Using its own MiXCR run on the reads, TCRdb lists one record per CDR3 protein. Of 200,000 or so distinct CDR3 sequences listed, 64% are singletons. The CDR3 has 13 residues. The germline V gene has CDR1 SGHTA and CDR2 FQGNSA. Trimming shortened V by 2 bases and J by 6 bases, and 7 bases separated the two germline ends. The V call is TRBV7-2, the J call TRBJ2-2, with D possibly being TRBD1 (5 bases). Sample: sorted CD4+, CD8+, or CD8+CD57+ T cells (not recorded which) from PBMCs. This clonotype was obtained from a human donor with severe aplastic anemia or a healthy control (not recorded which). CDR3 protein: CASSLIGAGELFF. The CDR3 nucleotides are TGTGCCAGCAGCTTAATAGGGGCCGGGGAGCTGTTTTTT.